This TCR beta chain comes out of a study of blood T cell repertoires in COVID-19. Across the whole study: PBMCs, B-cell-depleted T cells, or T cells were the source of the cDNA or gDNA that made up the material.

Per the original methods: For nucleated cells, counts were estimated from reference gene primer amplification. The data were produced by immunoSEQ multiplex PCR, yet TCRdb's version contains in-frame clones alone and is incomplete. V and J calls and clone size come straight from that table; D and trimming were deduced from the DNA. This table has approximately 170,000 clones, approximately 85% appearing once. CDR3 length equals 12 residues. The ends were cut back, 2 bases at V and 4 bases at J, with 3 bases in the middle. Germline CDR1 SEHNR, CDR2 FQNEAQ (reference sequence). This TCR came from a man of 80 years or more with COVID-19, enrolled during active disease. Sequenced: peripheral blood. V and J are TRBV7-9 and TRBJ1-5; D gene ambiguous. The CDR3: CASSLINQPQHF. The CDR3 DNA follows: TGTGCCAGCAGCTTAATAAATCAGCCCCAGCATTTT.